The 9 T cell receptor beta chains in this list originate from one sample, sequenced in a study of T cells after yellow fever vaccination. TCRdb re-called the 5' RACE reads through MiXCR, storing one row per CDR3 protein. Found here are about 32,000 distinct CDR3 sequences, approximately 10% of them singletons; the top ten hold roughly an eighth. The sequences come from PBMCs, either bulk or a sorted T-cell subset (CD4+, CD8+, memory, or dextramer-sorted; not recorded which), collected roughly 15 days after the first yellow fever vaccination. These receptors all come from a young man who received the YFV17D yellow fever vaccine.

Many counts were recorded for this clonotype. J is TRBJ2-3 and V is TRBV7-2, with D hard to call. Trimming removed 0 bases at V and 8 bases at J, with 9 bases between. The CDR3 extends over 13 amino acids. Looked up from germline, CDR1 is SGHTA and CDR2 is FQGNSA. CDR3 bases: TGTGCCAGCAGCTTAGCTTCCCTGGGTACGCAGTATTTT. As protein: CASSLASLGTQYF.

Many counts were recorded for this clonotype. A read error may account for a junction end that differs from germline. The gene calls are TRBV20-1 and TRBJ2-2; TRBD2 is a possible D gene (7 bases). The CDR3 totals 17 residues. In germline, CDR1 is DFQATT, CDR2 SNEGSKA (reference sequence). Here the CDR3 reads CCARDPGAGAHTGELFF. CDR3 bases: TGCTGTGCTAGAGACCCAGGGGCGGGGGCCCACACCGGGGAGCTGTTTTTT.

The table lists this clonotype with many counts. DNA for the CDR3: TGTGCCAGCAGCGCGGAGGGAGGATACAATCAGCCCCAGCATTTT. It is translated as CASSAEGGYNQPQHF. The rearrangement uses TRBV5-6 and TRBJ1-5; D call uncertain. Germline V CDR1 and CDR2: SGHDT, YYEEEE. Deletions cut 4 bases from V and 3 bases from J, with 14 bases between. The CDR3 is 15 residues long.

This clonotype was observed a few times. The chain couples TRBV13 to TRBJ1-1; D possibly corresponds to TRBD1 (6 bases). Trimming cost V 6 bases and J 1 base, with 12 bases left between them. CDR3 length: 14 residues. Germline lookup yields CDR1 PRHDT and CDR2 FYEKMQ (reference sequence). This CDR3 reads CASSSKQGNTEAFF. CDR3 nucleotides: TGTGCCAGCAGTTCTAAACAGGGGAACACTGAAGCTTTCTTT.

This clonotype has at least ten counts. The chain recombines TRBV27 with TRBJ2-5; D is unclear. The CDR3 runs 14 residues. V gave up 5 bases and J gave up 5 bases, with 15 bases separating them. Germline loops: CDR1 MNHEY, CDR2 SMNVEV (reference sequence). In DNA, the CDR3 is TGTGCCAGCAGTCCCCGACACCTATGGGAGACCCAGTACTTC. Translating gives CASSPRHLWETQYF.

This clonotype showed up many times. CDR3 region: CASSWGQGGEQYV. The CDR3, as DNA: TGTGCCAGCAGTTGGGGACAGGGAGGCGAGCAGTACGTC. V and J are TRBV6-5 and TRBJ2-7; 9 nucleotides agree with TRBD1. J was trimmed by 6 bases and V by 4 bases; bases with no gene match: 4. Germline values: CDR1 MNHEY, CDR2 SVGAGI. The CDR3 has 13 residues.

This clonotype was counted a single time. It may be a read error: a sequence one base away is much more abundant. The chain combines TRBV10-3 with TRBJ2-3, with D unclear. CDR3 length: 14 residues. In germline, CDR1 is ENHRY, CDR2 SYGVKD. The germline V and J ends were trimmed by 4 bases and 5 bases, with 13 bases remaining between them. CDR3 in amino acids: CAISVDGWGDTQYF. DNA for the CDR3: TGTGCCATCAGTGTTGATGGGTGGGGAGATACGCAGTATTTT.

To note about this clonotype: Since a much larger clone is just one base distant, this may be a read error. The CDR3 here is CASSLLKTQYF. In nucleotides, the CDR3 is TGTGCCAGCAGCTTATTGAAGACCCAGTACTTC. The chain employs TRBV7-9 and TRBJ2-5, with D unclear. The length of the CDR3 is 11 residues. Trimming removed 2 bases from V and 6 bases from J, with 4 bases in between. Germline V gives CDR1 SEHNR, CDR2 FQNEAQ (reference sequence).

This clonotype was recorded at least ten times. The rearrangement links TRBV12-3 or TRBV12-4 to TRBJ2-7; 7 nucleotides line up with TRBD1. This CDR3 region has 14 residues. Trimming cost V 5 bases and J 3 bases; bases outside gene matches: 7. The CDR3 protein is CASSRRTGSYEQYF. CDR3 nucleotide sequence: TGTGCCAGCAGTCGACGGACAGGAAGCTACGAGCAGTACTTC.